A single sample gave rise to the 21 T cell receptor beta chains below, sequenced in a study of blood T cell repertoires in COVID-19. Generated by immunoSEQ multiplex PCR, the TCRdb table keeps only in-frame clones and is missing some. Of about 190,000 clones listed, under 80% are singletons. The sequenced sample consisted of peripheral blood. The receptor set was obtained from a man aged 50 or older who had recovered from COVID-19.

Written as DNA, the CDR3 is TGTGCCAGCAGTTTCAGATACGAGCAGTACTTC. This encodes CASSFRYEQYF. The J gene is TRBJ2-7, the V gene TRBV12-3 or TRBV12-4; D is uncertain. The CDR3 consists of 11 residues. V was pared by 3 bases and J by 4 bases, with 4 bases between.

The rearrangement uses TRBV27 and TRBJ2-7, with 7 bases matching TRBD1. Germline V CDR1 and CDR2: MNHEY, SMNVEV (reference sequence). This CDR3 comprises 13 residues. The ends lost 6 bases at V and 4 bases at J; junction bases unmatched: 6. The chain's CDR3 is CASSLGQIYEQYF. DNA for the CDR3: TGTGCCAGCAGCTTGGGACAGATTTACGAGCAGTACTTC.

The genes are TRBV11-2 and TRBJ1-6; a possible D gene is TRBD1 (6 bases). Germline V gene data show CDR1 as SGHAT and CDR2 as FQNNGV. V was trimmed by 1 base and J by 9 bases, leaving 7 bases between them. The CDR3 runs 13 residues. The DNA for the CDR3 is TGTGCCAGCAGCTTAGCAGGGGCTTCACCCCTCCACTTT. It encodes CASSLAGASPLHF. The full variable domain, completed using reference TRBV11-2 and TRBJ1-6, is EAGVAQSPRYKIIEKRQSVAFWCNPISGHATLYWYQQILGQGPKLLIQFQNNGVVDDSQLPKDRFSAERLKGVDSTLKIQPAKLEDSAVYLCASSLAGASPLHFGNGTRLTVT.

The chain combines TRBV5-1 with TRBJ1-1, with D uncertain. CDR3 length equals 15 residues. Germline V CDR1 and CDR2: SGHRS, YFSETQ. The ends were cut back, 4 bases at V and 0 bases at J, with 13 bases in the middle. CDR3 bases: TGCGCCAGCAGCCCGGAGGGAGGGTTGAACACTGAAGCTTTCTTT. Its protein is CASSPEGGLNTEAFF.

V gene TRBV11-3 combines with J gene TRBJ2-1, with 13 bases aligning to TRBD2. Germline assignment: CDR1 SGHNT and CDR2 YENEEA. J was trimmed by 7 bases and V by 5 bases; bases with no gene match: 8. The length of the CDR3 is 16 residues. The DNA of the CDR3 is TGTGCCAGCAGCCCAGGACTAGCGGGAGAAGGTAATGAGCAGTTCTTC. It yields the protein CASSPGLAGEGNEQFF. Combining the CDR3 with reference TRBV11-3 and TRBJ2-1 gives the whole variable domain EAGVVQSPRYKIIEKKQPVAFWCNPISGHNTLYWYLQNLGQGPELLIRYENEEAVDDSQLPKDRFSAERLKGVDSTLKIQPAELGDSAVYLCASSPGLAGEGNEQFFGPGTRLTVL.

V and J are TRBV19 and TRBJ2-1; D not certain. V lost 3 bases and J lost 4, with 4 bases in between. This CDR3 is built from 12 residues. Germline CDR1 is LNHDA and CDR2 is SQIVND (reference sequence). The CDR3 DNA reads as TGTGCCAGTAGTATGCAGTACAATGAGCAGTTCTTC. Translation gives CASSMQYNEQFF.

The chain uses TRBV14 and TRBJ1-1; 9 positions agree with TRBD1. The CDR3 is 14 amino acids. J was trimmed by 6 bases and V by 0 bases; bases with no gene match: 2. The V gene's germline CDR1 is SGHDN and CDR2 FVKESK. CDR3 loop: CASSQEQGAPEAFF. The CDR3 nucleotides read TGTGCCAGCAGCCAAGAACAGGGGGCGCCTGAAGCTTTCTTT.

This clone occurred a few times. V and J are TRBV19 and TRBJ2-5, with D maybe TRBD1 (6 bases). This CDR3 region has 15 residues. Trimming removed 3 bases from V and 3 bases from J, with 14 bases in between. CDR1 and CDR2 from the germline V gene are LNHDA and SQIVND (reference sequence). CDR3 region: CASSIGTGTKETQYF. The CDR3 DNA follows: TGTGCCAGTAGTATCGGGACCGGGACAAAAGAGACCCAGTACTTC. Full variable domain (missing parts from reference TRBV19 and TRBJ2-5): DGGITQSPKYLFRKEGQNVTLSCEQNLNHDAMYWYRQDPGQGLRLIYYSQIVNDFQKGDIAEGYSVSREKKESFPLTVTSAQKNPTAFYLCASSIGTGTKETQYFGPGTRLLVL.

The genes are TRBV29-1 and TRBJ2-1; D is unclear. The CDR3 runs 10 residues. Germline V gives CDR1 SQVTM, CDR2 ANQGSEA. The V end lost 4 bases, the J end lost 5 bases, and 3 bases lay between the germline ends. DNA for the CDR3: TGCAGCGTTGTCGACAATGAGCAGTTCTTC. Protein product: CSVVDNEQFF.

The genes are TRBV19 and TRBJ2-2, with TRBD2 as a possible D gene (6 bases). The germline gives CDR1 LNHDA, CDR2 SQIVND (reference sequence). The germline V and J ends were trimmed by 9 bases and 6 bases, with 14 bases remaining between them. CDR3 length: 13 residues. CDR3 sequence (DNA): TGTGCCAGCTTTGGAGGGAAGGCCGGGGAGCTGTTTTTT. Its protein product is CASFGGKAGELFF.

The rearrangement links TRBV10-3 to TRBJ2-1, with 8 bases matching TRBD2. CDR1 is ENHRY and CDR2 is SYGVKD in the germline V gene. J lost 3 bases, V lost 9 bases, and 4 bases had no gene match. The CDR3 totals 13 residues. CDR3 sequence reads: CAMAGTSYNEQFF. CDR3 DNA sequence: TGTGCCATGGCCGGGACTAGCTACAATGAGCAGTTCTTC.

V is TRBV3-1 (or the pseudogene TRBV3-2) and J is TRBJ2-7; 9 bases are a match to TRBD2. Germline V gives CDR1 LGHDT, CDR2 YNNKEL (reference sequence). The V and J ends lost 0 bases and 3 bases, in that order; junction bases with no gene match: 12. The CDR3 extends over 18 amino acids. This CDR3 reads CASSQDGGSGRFGYEQYF. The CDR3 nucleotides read TGTGCCAGCAGCCAAGACGGCGGTAGCGGGAGATTTGGCTACGAGCAGTACTTC.

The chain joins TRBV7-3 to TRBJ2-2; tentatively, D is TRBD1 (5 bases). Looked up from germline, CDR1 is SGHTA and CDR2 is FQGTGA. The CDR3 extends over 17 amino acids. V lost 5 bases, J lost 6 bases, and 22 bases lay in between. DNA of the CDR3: TGTGCCAGCAGCCCCCGAGGTGGCAGGGTGGGTTCCGGGGAGCTGTTTTTT. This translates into CASSPRGGRVGSGELFF.

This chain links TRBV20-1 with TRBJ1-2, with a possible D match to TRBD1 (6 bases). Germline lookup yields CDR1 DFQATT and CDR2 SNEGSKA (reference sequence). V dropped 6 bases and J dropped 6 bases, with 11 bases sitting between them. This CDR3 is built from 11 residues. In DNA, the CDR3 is TGCAGTGCGCCGACAGGTGATGGCTACACCTTC. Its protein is CSAPTGDGYTF.

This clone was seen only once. CDR3 nucleotide sequence: TGTGCCAGCAGCCCGACCAGGGCGAACACTGAAGCTTTCTTT. It is translated as CASSPTRANTEAFF. This rearrangement joins TRBV7-2 to TRBJ1-1, with a possible D match to TRBD1 (5 bases). Trimming shortened V by 5 bases and J by 1 base, and 11 bases separated the two germline ends. The length of the CDR3 is 14 residues. Germline assignment: CDR1 SGHTA and CDR2 FQGNSA.

This CDR3 is CASKGTVSNTEAFF. In DNA form, the CDR3 reads TGTGCCAGCAAAGGAACAGTCTCGAACACTGAAGCTTTCTTT. The J gene is TRBJ1-1, the V gene TRBV2; no clear D. V was pared by 7 bases and J by 1 base, with 13 bases between. The CDR3 is 14 residues long. Germline values: CDR1 SNHLY, CDR2 FYNNEI.

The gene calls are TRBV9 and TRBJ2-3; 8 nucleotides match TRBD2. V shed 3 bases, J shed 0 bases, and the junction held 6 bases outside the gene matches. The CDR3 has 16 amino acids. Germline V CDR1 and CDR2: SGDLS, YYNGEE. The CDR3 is CASSASPSGSTDTQYF. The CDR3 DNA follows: TGTGCCAGCAGCGCCAGTCCTAGCGGGAGCACAGATACGCAGTATTTT.

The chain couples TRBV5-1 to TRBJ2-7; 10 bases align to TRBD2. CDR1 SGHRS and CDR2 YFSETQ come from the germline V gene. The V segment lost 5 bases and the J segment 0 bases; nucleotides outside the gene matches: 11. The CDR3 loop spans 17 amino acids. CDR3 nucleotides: TGCGCCAGCAGGCAGGCTAGCGGGAGCTATAGCTCCTACGAGCAGTACTTC. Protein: CASRQASGSYSSYEQYF.

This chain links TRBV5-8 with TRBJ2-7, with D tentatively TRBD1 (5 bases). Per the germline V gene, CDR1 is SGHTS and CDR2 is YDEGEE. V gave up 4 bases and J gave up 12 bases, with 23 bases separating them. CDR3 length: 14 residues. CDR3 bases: TGTGCCAGCAGCGAAAGGTGGGAAGGACATGAGTGGTACTTC. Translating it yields CASSERWEGHEWYF.

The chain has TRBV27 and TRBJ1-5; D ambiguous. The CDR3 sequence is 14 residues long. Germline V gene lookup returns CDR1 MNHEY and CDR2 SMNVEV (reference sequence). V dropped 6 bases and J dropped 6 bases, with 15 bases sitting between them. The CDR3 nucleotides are TGTGCCAGCAGCCCAGGCTGGGAGGGTCAGCCCCAGCATTTT. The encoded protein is CASSPGWEGQPQHF.

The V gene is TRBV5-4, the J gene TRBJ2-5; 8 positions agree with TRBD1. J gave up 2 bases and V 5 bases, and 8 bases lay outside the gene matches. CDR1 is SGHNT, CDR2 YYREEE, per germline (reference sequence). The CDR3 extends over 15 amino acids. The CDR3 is CASSQQGEPQETQYF. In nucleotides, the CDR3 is TGTGCCAGCAGTCAACAGGGGGAACCTCAAGAGACCCAGTACTTC.